The 5 T cell receptor beta chains below were found in one sample sequenced in a study of patients and donors after allogeneic stem cell transplantation. TCRdb independently ran MiXCR on the RT-PCR reads; one entry per CDR3 protein. The sample has around 30,000 distinct CDR3 sequences; 7% to 8.5% are singletons. Sequencing used blood, either unsorted or a sorted T cell fraction (not recorded which). All receptors derive from a human donor who was either an allogeneic HSCT recipient or a stem cell or donor lymphocyte infusion donor (not recorded which). It is not recorded whose cells these are; they may come from a transplant donor.

This clonotype was detected a few times. J is TRBJ2-7 and V is TRBV20-1; D is ambiguous. The ends were cut back, 3 bases at V and 5 bases at J, with 17 bases in the middle. Germline CDR1 and CDR2: DFQATT and SNEGSKA (reference sequence). This CDR3 is built from 14 residues. DNA for the CDR3: TGCAGTGCTAGGCTGGTCAGACGCCTTAACGAGCAGTACTTC. Protein: CSARLVRRLNEQYF.

In this sample, this clonotype turned up many times. The rearrangement links TRBV11-2 to TRBJ1-1; D is undetermined. Trimming stripped 6 bases from V and 10 bases from J, with 21 bases between. Germline values: CDR1 SGHAT, CDR2 FQNNGV. The CDR3 extends over 14 amino acids. CDR3 in DNA: TGTGCCAGCAGACCAAGTTCTACCCCCCTCTCAGCTTTCTTT. Its translation is CASRPSSTPLSAFF. Complete variable domain (other parts from reference TRBV11-2 and TRBJ1-1): EAGVAQSPRYKIIEKRQSVAFWCNPISGHATLYWYQQILGQGPKLLIQFQNNGVVDDSQLPKDRFSAERLKGVDSTLKIQPAKLEDSAVYLCASRPSSTPLSAFFGQGTRLTVV.

This clonotype was found a few times. The rearrangement uses TRBV3-1 and TRBJ1-2, with 10 nucleotides matching TRBD1. V was pared by 6 bases and J by 2 bases, with 0 bases of the junction left unmatched. The CDR3 length is 13 residues. Germline V gene lookup returns CDR1 LGHDT and CDR2 YNNKEL (reference sequence). CDR3 sequence reads: CASRGQGNYGYTF. In DNA form, the CDR3 reads TGTGCCAGCAGGGGACAGGGGAACTATGGCTACACCTTC.

Comments on this clonotype: Just one base apart from a much larger clone, this may be a read error. The V call is TRBV12-3 or TRBV12-4, the J call TRBJ2-7; D remains unclear. The CDR3 is made up of 14 amino acids. The germline V and J ends were trimmed by 3 bases and 0 bases, with 9 bases remaining between them. CDR3 bases: TGTGCCAGCAGTTTCCAGGAGATCTCCTACGAGCAGTACTTC. This gives the protein CASSFQEISYEQYF.

The table lists this clonotype with many counts. The chain is built from TRBV7-9 and TRBJ2-5; D is unclear. The V gene lost 5 bases and the J gene lost 5 bases, with 9 bases spanning the gap. This CDR3 has 12 residues. Looked up from germline, CDR1 is SEHNR and CDR2 is FQNEAQ (reference sequence). The CDR3, as DNA: TGTGCCAGCAGCAACCACGGGGAGACCCAGTACTTC. Residues: CASSNHGETQYF. The full variable domain, completed using reference TRBV7-9 and TRBJ2-5, is DTGVSQNPRHKITKRGQNVTFRCDPISEHNRLYWYRQTLGQGPEFLTYFQNEAQLEKSRLLSDRFSAERPKGSFSTLEIQRTEQGDSAMYLCASSNHGETQYFGPGTRLLVL.